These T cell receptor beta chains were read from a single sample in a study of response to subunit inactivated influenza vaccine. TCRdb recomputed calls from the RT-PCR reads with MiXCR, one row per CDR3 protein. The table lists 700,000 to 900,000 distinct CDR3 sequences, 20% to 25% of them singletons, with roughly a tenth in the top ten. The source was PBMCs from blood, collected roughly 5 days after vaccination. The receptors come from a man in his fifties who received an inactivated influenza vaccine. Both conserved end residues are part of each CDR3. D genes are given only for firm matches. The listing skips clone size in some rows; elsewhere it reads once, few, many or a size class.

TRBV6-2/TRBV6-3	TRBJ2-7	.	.	TGTGCCAGCAGTTCTCATTCGAATCGGTTCGGCGAGCAGTACTTC	CASSSHSNRFGEQYF
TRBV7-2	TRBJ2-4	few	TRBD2	TGTGCCAGCAGCCCCATCGGGGGGAAAGTTGGAAACATTCAGTACTTC	CASSPIGGKVGNIQYF
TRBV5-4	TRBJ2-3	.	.	TGTGCCAGCAGCTCCTCCCTGACGGATGCGCAGTATTTT	CASSSSLTDAQYF
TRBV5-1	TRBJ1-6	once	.	TGCGCCAGCAGACAGACAGAGTATAATTCACCCCTCCACTTT	CASRQTEYNSPLHF
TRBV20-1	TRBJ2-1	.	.	TGCAGTGCTCCGGGGGACGCGTCGAGCTCCTACAATGAGCAGTTCTTC	CSAPGDASSSYNEQFF
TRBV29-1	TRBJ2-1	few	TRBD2	TGCAGCGTTGCGGGGGCCAGAACTTCCGGGACTAGCGGATGGGATGAGCAGTTCTTC	CSVAGARTSGTSGWDEQFF
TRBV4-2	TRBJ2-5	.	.	TGTGCCAGCAGCCCAGAACAGTGGGAGACCCAGTACTTC	CASSPEQWETQYF
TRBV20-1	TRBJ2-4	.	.	TGCAGTGCTAGAGATCCGCAGGGATCCAAAAACATTCAGTACTTC	CSARDPQGSKNIQYF
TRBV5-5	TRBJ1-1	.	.	TGTGCCAGCAGCTTGGGGGGGGGCACGGGCACTGAAGCTTTCTTT	CASSLGGGTGTEAFF
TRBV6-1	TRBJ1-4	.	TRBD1	TGTGCCAGCAGACCTCCGGGACAGTATGAAAAACTGTTTTTT	CASRPPGQYEKLFF
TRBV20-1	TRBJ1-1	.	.	TGCAGTGCTTTGAGGGAGGTAAACACTGAAGCTTTCTTT	CSALREVNTEAFF
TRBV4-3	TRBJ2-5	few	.	TGCGCCAGCAGCCAAGATAGAGAGCGGTGGGGGACCCAGTACTTC	CASSQDRERWGTQYF
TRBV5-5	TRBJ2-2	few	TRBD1	TGTGCCAGCAGTTGGGACAGGGACACCGGGGAGCTGTTTTTT	CASSWDRDTGELFF
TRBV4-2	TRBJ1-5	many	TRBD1	TGTGCCAGCAGCCAAGAGGGACAGGCGGAGCAGCCCCAGCATTTT	CASSQEGQAEQPQHF
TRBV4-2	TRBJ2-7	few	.	TGTGCCAGCAGCCAAGGGGTCGGCTCCCCCAGCGAGCAGTACTTC	CASSQGVGSPSEQYF
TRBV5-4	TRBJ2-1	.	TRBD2	TGTGCCAGCAGCTTGGGGCTAGCGGGAGGCCTAGTTTACAATGAGCAGTTCTTC	CASSLGLAGGLVYNEQFF
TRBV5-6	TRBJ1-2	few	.	TGTGCCAGCAGCTTGGCCCCGGGGATGGATGTTGGCTACACCTTC	CASSLAPGMDVGYTF
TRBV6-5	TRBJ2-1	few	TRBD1	TGTGCCAGCAGGGCAGGGGGCACTGAGCAGTTCTTC	CASRAGGTEQFF
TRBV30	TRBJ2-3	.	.	TGTGCCTGCATCCTCGCAGGGCCGGATACGCAGTATTTT	CACILAGPDTQYF
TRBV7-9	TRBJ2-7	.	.	TGTGCCAGCAGCTCTCAAGTTGGGAGCTCCTACGAGCAGTACTTC	CASSSQVGSSYEQYF
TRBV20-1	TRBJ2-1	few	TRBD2	TGCAGTGCTACGGGACTAGCGGGAGGTCTCGAGCAGTTCTTC	CSATGLAGGLEQFF
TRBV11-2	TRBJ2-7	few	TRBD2	TGTGCCAGCAGCCGAAATACAAGTAGCGGGGGGCCCCGCTCCTACGAGCAGTACTTC	CASSRNTSSGGPRSYEQYF
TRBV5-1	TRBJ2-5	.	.	TGCGCCAGCAGTTACCGGACATTCCTGGAGGAGACCCAGTACTTC	CASSYRTFLEETQYF
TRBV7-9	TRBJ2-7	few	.	TGTGCCAGCAGCTTAGGAGAGTGGGCAGACGACGAGCAGTACTTC	CASSLGEWADDEQYF
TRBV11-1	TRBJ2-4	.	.	TGTGCCAGCAGCTTAGCCAGACTCCCTGAACCTTTAGCCAAAAACATTCAGTACTTC	CASSLARLPEPLAKNIQYF
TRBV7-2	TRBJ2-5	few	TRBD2	TGTGCCAGCAGCTTTAGCGGGGGGGCCTCGGAGACCCAGTACTTC	CASSFSGGASETQYF
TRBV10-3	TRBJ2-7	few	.	TGTGCCGTCAAAAGGGCGGCCCAGCTATACGGGCAGTACTTC	CAVKRAAQLYGQYF
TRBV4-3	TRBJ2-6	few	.	TGCGCCAGCAGCCAAGGCCCGCTGGCCTCTGGGGCCAACGTCCTGACTTTC	CASSQGPLASGANVLTF
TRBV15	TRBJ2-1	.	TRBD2	TGTGCCACCAGCCGGGGGGACCGCTCCTACAATGAGCAGTTCTTC	CATSRGDRSYNEQFF
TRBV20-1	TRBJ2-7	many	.	TGCAGTGCTATACTAGCAGCCCACGAGCAGTACTTC	CSAILAAHEQYF
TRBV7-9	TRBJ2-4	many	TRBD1	TGTGCCAGCAGCTTAACAGGGGCTTATCAGTACTTC	CASSLTGAYQYF
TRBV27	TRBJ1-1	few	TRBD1	TGTGCCAGCAGTCCCTGGACAGGGCAACTGGGTGAAGCTTTCTTT	CASSPWTGQLGEAFF